The clone carrying this TCR beta chain occurred once. V shed 5 bases and J 2 bases; nucleotides not matched to a gene: 5. The germline V gene has CDR1 SEHNR and CDR2 FQNEAQ (reference sequence). CDR3 length equals 15 residues. The data stem from a study of blood T cell repertoires in COVID-19. Turning to the study itself: Sources were T cells, B-cell-depleted T cells, or PBMCs; the material itself was cDNA or gDNA.

This table comes from immunoSEQ multiplex PCR, and its TCRdb copy is limited to in-frame clones, with some not included. The sample yields some 180,000 clones, about nine tenths seen once. The sequencing sample was made of peripheral blood. This rearrangement joins TRBV7-9 to TRBJ1-4; 7 bases align to TRBD1. The source is a man between 50 and 59 years old with acute or convalescent COVID-19. In DNA, the CDR3 is TGTGCCAGCAGCCCAAGACAGGGTACTAATGAAAAACTGTTTTTT. Translation: CASSPRQGTNEKLFF.